This T cell receptor (beta chain) originates from a study of naive and memory T cell subsets. Findings and caveats of the study: Over 95% of naive TCR sequences appeared only once after error correction, unlike memory subsets. TCR abundance followed a power law differing between naive and memory subsets. Naive and memory repertoire findings lacked a ground truth for validation.

Ten or more counts support this clonotype. Its target is not known. This CDR3 is built from 15 residues. With 5 bases clipped from V and 6 bases from J, the junction kept 11 bases outside the gene matches. Germline loops: CDR1 SGHTA, CDR2 FQGNSA. An equimolar mix of two oligonucleotides served as the beta constant-region primer for TRBC1 and TRBC2. TCRdb used MiXCR to reprocess the UMI-ligation and nested PCR reads, holding one entry per CDR3 protein. The sample includes 75,000 to 85,000 distinct CDR3 sequences, about 12% of them seen just once. Alpha and beta libraries were amplified separately from the second PCR onward.

Sample: central memory CD4+ T cells from blood. The rearrangement links TRBV7-2 to TRBJ2-7; 9 positions agree with TRBD2. The origin of this receptor is a human donor in good health. The CDR3 region is CASSQRGLAGTEQYF. The CDR3 DNA follows: TGTGCCAGCAGCCAAAGGGGCCTAGCGGGAACCGAGCAGTACTTC.